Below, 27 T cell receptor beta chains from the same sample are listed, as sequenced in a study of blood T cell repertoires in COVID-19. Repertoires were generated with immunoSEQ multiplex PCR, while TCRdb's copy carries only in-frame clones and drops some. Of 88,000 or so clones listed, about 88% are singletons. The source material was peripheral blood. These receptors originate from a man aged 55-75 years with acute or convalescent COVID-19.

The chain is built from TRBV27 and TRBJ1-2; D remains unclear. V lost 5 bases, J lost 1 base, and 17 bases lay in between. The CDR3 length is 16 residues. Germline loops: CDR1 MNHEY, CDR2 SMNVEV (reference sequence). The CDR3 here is CASSSTGWEFNYGYTF. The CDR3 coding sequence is TGTGCCAGCAGTAGCACGGGTTGGGAGTTTAACTATGGCTACACCTTC.

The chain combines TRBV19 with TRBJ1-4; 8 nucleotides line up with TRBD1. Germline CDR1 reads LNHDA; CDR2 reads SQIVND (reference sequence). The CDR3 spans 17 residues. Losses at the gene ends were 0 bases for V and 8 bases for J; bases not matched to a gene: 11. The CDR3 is CASSIERGQGAAEKLFF. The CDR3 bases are TGTGCCAGTAGTATAGAGCGAGGACAGGGAGCGGCCGAAAAACTGTTTTTT.

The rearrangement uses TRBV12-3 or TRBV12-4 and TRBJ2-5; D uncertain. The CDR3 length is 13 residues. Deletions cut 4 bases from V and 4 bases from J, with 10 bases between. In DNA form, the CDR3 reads TGTGCCAGCAGTTCGTTTCCCAGAGAGACCCAGTACTTC. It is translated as CASSSFPRETQYF.

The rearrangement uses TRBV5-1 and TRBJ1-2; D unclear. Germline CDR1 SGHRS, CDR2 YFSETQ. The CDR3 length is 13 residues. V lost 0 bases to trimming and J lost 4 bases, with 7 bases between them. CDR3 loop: CASSLGGPYGYTF. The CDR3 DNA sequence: TGCGCCAGCAGCTTGGGAGGCCCCTATGGCTACACCTTC.

The chain's CDR3 is CATSRDKREASYNEQFF. CDR3 in DNA: TGTGCCACCAGCAGGGATAAGCGGGAGGCTTCCTACAATGAGCAGTTCTTC. The rearrangement uses TRBV15 and TRBJ2-1; 9 positions match TRBD2. Germline values: CDR1 LNHNV, CDR2 YYDKDF (reference sequence). The CDR3 extends over 17 amino acids. V was clipped by 3 bases and J by 1 base; unmatched bases: 7.

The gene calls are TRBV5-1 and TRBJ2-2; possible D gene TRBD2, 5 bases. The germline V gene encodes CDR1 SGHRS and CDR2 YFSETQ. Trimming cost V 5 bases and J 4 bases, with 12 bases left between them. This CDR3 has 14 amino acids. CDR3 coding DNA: TGCGCCAGCAGTCGGGATTTCGGCACCGGGGAGCTGTTTTTT. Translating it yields CASSRDFGTGELFF.

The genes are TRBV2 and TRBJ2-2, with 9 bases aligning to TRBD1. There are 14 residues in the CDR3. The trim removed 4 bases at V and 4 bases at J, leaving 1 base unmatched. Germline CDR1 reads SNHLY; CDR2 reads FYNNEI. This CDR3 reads CASSGTGVTGELFF. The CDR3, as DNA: TGTGCCAGCAGTGGGACAGGGGTCACCGGGGAGCTGTTTTTT.

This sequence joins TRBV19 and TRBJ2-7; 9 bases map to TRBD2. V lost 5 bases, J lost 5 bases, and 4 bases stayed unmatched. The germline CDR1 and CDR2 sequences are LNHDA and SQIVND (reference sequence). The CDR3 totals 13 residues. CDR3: CASSARLADEQYF. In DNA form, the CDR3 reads TGTGCCAGTAGTGCCAGACTAGCGGACGAGCAGTACTTC. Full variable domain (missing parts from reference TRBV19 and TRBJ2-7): DGGITQSPKYLFRKEGQNVTLSCEQNLNHDAMYWYRQDPGQGLRLIYYSQIVNDFQKGDIAEGYSVSREKKESFPLTVTSAQKNPTAFYLCASSARLADEQYFGPGTRLTVT.

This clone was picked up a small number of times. The CDR3 coding sequence is TGTGCCAGCTCACCGGGTCCGGGACAGGGGGCCCAACCGGCAAATCAGCCCCAGCATTTT. Its translation is CASSPGPGQGAQPANQPQHF. This chain links TRBV18 with TRBJ1-5; 12 bases line up with TRBD1. The germline V gene encodes CDR1 KGHSH and CDR2 LQKENI. Losses at the gene ends were 3 bases for V and 4 bases for J; bases not matched to a gene: 16. The CDR3 has 20 residues.

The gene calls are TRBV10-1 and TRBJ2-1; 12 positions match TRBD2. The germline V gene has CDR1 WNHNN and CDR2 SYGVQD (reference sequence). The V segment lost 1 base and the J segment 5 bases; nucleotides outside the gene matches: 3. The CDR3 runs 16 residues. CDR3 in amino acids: CASSEWTSGNHNEQFF. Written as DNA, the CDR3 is TGCGCCAGCAGTGAGTGGACTAGCGGGAATCACAATGAGCAGTTCTTC.

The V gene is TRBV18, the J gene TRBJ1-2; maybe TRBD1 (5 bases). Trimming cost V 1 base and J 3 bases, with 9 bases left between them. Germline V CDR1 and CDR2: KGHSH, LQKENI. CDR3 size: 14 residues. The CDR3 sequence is CASSPQGMDYGYTF. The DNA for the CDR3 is TGTGCCAGCTCACCACAGGGGATGGACTATGGCTACACCTTC.

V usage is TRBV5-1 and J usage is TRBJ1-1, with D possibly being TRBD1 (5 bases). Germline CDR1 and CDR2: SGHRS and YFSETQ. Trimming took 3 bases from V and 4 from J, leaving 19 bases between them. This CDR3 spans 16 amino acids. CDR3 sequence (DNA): TGCGCCAGCAGCTCGGAGGGGCAGGTCTGGAGCACTGAAGCTTTCTTT. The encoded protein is CASSSEGQVWSTEAFF.

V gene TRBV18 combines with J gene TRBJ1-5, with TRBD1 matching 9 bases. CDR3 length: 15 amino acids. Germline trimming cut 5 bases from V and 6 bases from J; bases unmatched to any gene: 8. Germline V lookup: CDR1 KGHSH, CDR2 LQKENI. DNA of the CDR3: TGTGCCAGCTCATCAGGACAGGGGATAGGTCAGCCCCAGCATTTT. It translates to CASSSGQGIGQPQHF.

For the CDR3, the DNA is TGTGCCAGCAGCTTGAATGACAGGGTATCGAGGGCTTTCTTT. This translates into CASSLNDRVSRAFF. V gene TRBV7-3 combines with J gene TRBJ1-1; 7 nucleotides match TRBD1. This CDR3 spans 14 amino acids. The V gene end was trimmed by 3 bases and the J gene end by 11 bases; junction bases not matched to a gene: 12. Germline loops: CDR1 SGHTA, CDR2 FQGTGA.

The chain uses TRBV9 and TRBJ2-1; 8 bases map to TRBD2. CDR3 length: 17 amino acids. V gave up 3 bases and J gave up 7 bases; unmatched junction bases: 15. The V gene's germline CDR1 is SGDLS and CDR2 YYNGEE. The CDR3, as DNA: TGTGCCAGCAGCGCGAACCCAGCGGGAGTATCGGGAAATGAGCAGTTCTTC. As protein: CASSANPAGVSGNEQFF.

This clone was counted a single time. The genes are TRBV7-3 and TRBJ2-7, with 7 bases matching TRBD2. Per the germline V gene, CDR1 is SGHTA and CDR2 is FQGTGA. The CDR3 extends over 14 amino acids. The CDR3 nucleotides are TGTGCCAGCAGCGCACCTCCCGGTCGTGGGAGGGCCGGGGTC. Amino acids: CASSAPPGRGRAGV.

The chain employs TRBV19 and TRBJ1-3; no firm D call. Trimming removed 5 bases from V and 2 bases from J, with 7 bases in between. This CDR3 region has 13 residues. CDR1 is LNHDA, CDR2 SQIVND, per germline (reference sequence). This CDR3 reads CASSGNAGNTIYF. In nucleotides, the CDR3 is TGTGCCAGTAGTGGCAACGCTGGAAACACCATATATTTT.

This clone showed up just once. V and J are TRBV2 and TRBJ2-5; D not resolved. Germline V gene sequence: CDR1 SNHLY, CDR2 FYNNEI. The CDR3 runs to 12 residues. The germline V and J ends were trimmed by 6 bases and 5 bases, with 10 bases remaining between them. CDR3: CASRDDGETQYF. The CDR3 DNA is TGTGCCAGCAGGGATGACGGGGAGACCCAGTACTTC.

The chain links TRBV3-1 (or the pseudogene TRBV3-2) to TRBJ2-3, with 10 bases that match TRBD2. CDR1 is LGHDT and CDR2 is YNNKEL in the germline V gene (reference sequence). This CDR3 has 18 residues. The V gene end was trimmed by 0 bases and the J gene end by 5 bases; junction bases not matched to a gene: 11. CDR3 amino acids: CASSQDRRLAGSIDTQYF. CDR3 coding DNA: TGTGCCAGCAGCCAAGATAGGAGACTAGCGGGTTCTATAGATACGCAGTATTTT.

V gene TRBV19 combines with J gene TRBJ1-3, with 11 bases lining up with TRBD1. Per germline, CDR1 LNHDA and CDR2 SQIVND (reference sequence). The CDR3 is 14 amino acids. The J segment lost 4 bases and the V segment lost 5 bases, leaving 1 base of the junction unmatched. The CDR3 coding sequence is TGTGCCAGTAGTCGGACAGGGGGCGGAAACACCATATATTTT. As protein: CASSRTGGGNTIYF.

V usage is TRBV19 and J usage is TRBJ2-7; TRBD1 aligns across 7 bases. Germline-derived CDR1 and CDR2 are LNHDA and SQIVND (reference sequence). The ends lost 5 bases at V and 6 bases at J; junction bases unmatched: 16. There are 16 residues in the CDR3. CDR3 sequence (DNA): TGTGCCAGTAGTCCACGACAGCCTACAGGGGATGTCGAGCAGTACTTC. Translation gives CASSPRQPTGDVEQYF.

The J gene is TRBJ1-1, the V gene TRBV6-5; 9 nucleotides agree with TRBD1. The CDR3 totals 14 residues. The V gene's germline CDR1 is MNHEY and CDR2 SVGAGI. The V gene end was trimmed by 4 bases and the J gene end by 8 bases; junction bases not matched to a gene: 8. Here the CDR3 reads CASSWNTGGGEAFF. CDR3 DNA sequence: TGTGCCAGCAGTTGGAACACAGGGGGCGGCGAAGCTTTCTTT.

This CDR3 is CASSIVLQGLGTGELFF. The CDR3 DNA sequence: TGTGCCAGTAGTATAGTCTTACAGGGGTTAGGCACCGGGGAGCTGTTTTTT. This chain uses TRBV19 with TRBJ2-2, with TRBD1 matching over 7 bases. The CDR3 contains 17 residues. Per germline, CDR1 LNHDA and CDR2 SQIVND (reference sequence). V lost 1 base, J lost 4 bases, and 9 bases stayed unmatched.

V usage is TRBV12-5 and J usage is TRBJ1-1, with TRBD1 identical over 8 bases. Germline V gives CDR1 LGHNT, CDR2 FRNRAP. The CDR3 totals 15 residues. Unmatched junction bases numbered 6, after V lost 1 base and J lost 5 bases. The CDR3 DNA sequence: TGTGCTAGTGGTTTGGGTGGACAGGGATGGACTGAAGCTTTCTTT. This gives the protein CASGLGGQGWTEAFF.

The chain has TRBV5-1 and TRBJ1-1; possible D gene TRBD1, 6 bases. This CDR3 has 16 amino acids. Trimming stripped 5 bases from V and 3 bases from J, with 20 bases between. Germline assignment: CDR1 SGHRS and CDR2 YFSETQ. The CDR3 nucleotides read TGCGCCAGCAGAAGGACAGATCCAAGGGGGTACACTGAAGCTTTCTTT. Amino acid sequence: CASRRTDPRGYTEAFF. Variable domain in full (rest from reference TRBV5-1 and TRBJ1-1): KAGVTQTPRYLIKTRGQQVTLSCSPISGHRSVSWYQQTPGQGLQFLFEYFSETQRNKGNFPGRFSGRQFSNSRSEMNVSTLELGDSALYLCASRRTDPRGYTEAFFGQGTRLTVV.

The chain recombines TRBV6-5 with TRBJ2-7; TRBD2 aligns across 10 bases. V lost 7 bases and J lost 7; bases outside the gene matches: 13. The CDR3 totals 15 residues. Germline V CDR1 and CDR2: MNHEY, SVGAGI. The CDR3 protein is CASTPGGVAGGEQYF. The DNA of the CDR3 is TGTGCCAGCACTCCTGGCGGAGTAGCGGGGGGTGAGCAGTACTTC.

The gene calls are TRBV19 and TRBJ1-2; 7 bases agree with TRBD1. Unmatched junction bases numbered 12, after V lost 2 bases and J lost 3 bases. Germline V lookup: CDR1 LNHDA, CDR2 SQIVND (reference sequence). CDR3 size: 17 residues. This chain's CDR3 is CASSITGTAYNYYGYTF. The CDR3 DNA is TGTGCCAGTAGTATAACCGGGACAGCTTACAATTACTATGGCTACACCTTC.